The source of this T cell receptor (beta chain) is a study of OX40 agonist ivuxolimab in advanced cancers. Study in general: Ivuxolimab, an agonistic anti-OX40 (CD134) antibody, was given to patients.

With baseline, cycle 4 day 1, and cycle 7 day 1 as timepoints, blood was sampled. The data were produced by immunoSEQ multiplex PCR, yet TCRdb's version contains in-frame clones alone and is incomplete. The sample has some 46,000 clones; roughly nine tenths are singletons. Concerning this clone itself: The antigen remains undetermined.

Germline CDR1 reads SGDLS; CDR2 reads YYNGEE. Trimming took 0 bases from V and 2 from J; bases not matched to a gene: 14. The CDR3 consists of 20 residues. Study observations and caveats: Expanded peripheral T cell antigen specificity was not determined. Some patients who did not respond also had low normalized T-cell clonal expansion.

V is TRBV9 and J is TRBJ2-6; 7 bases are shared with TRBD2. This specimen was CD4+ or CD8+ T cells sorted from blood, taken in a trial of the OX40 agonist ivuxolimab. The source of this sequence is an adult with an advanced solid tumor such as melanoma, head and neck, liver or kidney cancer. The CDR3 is CASSVDSLGLLAAGANVLTF. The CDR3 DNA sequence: TGTGCCAGCAGCGTAGACTCCCTGGGGCTCCTAGCGGCTGGGGCCAACGTCCTGACTTTC.